This TCR beta chain was recovered during a study of blood T cells in healthy people across ages (dated by TCRdb to the mid-2010s). As for the study more broadly: In model experiments, roughly one uniquely barcoded TCR beta cDNA molecule per two T cells was captured by template switching. Age-related changes in TCR beta repertoire diversity were measured in the study by deep sequencing normalized with unique cDNA molecular identifiers. Four age groups were formed from the donors: young (average roughly 16 years), middle-aged (just under 40), aged (roughly 59) and long-lived (82). Two additional independent replicas of 1 million unique cDNA reads from the same blood draw were analyzed for two donors (one aged 18 to 30 and one aged 80 or older).

The donors were 40 or so Caucasian individuals from Russia, aged 6 to 90 years, who were systemically healthy. About 10 milliliters of peripheral blood were collected from each donor into EDTA-treated Vacutainer tubes. Ficoll-Paque density-gradient centrifugation was used to isolate PBMCs, with at least 6.5 million per sample. Total RNA, at least 5.5 micrograms per sample, was extracted from PBMCs with Trizol reagent. For every donor, an aliquot of PBMCs went through flow cytometry to measure the percentages of naive CD45RAhigh/CD27high T cells. The library relied on 5' RACE. TCRdb shows the sequencer as Illumina HiSeq 2500. A second PCR of roughly 6 to 11 cycles was run with a J-beta primer mix and a sample-barcoded 5' primer. A template-switch 5' adaptor carrying 12 random nucleotides introduced a unique molecular identifier onto each TCR beta cDNA molecule. Each sample yielded at least 2.5 million CDR3-containing paired-end reads. All of the RNA was converted into first-strand cDNA using the Mint cDNA synthesis kit, with a TRBC-specific oligonucleotide serving as the primer. After uracil-DNA glycosylase treatment, a first 18-cycle PCR used universal primers M1SS and BC2_uni_R on all cDNA. The authors' pipeline ran thus. For normalization, 1 million high-quality reads, each with a distinct molecular identifier, were randomly selected from each sample. Instead of being binned into consensus sequences, reads that shared molecular identifiers were thrown out. MiTCR, with a Q25 quality threshold and the strictest error-elimination algorithm, was used for CDR3 identification, clonotype clustering and error correction. A nonparametric unseen species model using Euler transformation provided a lower-bound estimate of total TCR beta diversity. The public reads were reprocessed in TCRdb via fastp at Q25 and MiXCR, keeping in-frame beta chains. Records with the same CDR3 protein are collapsed into one entry carrying the most frequent genes and DNA. The V and J calls and clone size are TCRdb's, not the authors'. The sample records some 940,000 distinct CDR3 sequences, under 35% of which are singletons. The ten most abundant clones make up roughly a tenth of the sample.

The CDR3 covers 12 residues, taking in both the cysteine and the phenylalanine. Only the CDR3 region is kept as DNA, spanning 36 bases read in frame from base 1. Cut back by 3 bases and 2 bases, the V and J ends lie 8 bases apart. Sequences DFQATT (CDR1) and SNEGSKA (CDR2) are obtained from the germline V gene (reference sequence). Note on this clonotype: Its recognized antigen is unknown. No much larger clone is present one base from it, and per-base qualities are unavailable.

Here is what the overall study found, with its caveats: Estimates of total diversity based on one million sequenced T cells were considered lower bounds and underestimates. Bulk unsorted PBMC profiling prevented conclusive comparison of naive and antigen-experienced compartments. Observed TCR beta diversity correlated strongly with the percentage of naive T cells measured by flow cytometry. The CMV infection status of donors was not known, potentially confounding age-related changes in expanded clonotypes. Compared with the aged group, the long-lived group had more naive CD4+ T cells, fewer expanded clones and increased TCR diversity, suggesting age selection. As age increased, observed TCR beta diversity per million T cells dropped in a roughly linear way, and a significant reduction was already evident by age around 41.

These data also formed part of another study, on T cells of mothers and their children. As the second study states: The donors were nine systemically healthy Caucasian individuals, made up of three mothers and their six children. cDNA synthesis used all of the extracted RNA, with around 1.6 ug of RNA in each 15 ul reaction. In the second PCR, the M1S primer added sample barcodes and 2-4 random nucleotides. Over 8.5 million TCR beta CDR3 reads came from each mother, compared with roughly 2.8 million reads from each child. TCR recombination output is similarly shaped by thymic selection in related and unrelated pairs, with a minor effect exerted by inherited differences. Normalized repertoire overlap in related mother-child pairs was always slightly higher than in unrelated mother-child pairs, but the difference was never significant. No persistent microchimeric T cell clones were detected, at a sensitivity of about 100 clones per million clonotypes. Deep NGS was used in the study to compare the TCR beta repertoires of mothers and children and to look for features that separate related mother-child pairs from unrelated individuals. Mothers averaged 40 +/- 4 years of age and children averaged around 11 +/- 4 years. After adapter ligation was performed with NEBNext reagents, the libraries were sequenced on an Illumina HiSeq 2000 with 100+100 nt paired-end reads. Mother and child libraries were prepared a month apart and sequenced in separate runs to prevent cross-contamination. Between roughly 450,000 and 2,000,000 distinct TCR beta clonotypes were identified per donor. Naive TCR beta clonotypes were estimated from low-frequency clonotypes matched to each donor's FACS-determined naive share, without sorting.

The sequence joins TRBV20-1 to TRBJ2-7, with the D gene too uncertain to name. Sequencing used blood. The TCR originated in a woman aged 35 to 49 in good health. CDR3 region: CSASPNAYEQYF. The nucleotide sequence reads TGCAGTGCTAGTCCCAACGCCTACGAGCAGTACTTC.